The 8 T cell receptor beta chains below come from one sample, sequenced in a study of shared clonotypes between healthy human individuals. Repertoires were generated with immunoSEQ multiplex PCR, while TCRdb's copy carries only in-frame clones and drops some. The repertoire consists of some 89,000 clones, with roughly two thirds occurring once and the leading ten covering less than 50%. The sample was memory CD8+ T cells sorted from blood. The sample's subset: CD45RO+ cells pooled with CCR7-negative TemRA cells. Source of these receptors: a man younger than 40 in good health.

The CDR3 loop reads CATSEPPPQRVDGANVLTF. DNA of the CDR3: TGTGCCACCAGCGAACCCCCCCCACAGAGGGTGGACGGGGCCAACGTCCTGACTTTC. The genes are TRBV15 and TRBJ2-6, with D tentatively TRBD2 (5 bases). The CDR3 loop spans 19 amino acids. V was shortened by 5 bases and J by 4 bases, with 24 bases between the two germline ends. CDR1 and CDR2 (germline): LNHNV, YYDKDF (reference sequence).

On this clone: A clone one base away is much larger, so this may be a read error. This same CDR3 is encoded by further DNA sequences in the sample. The V gene is TRBV7-9, the J gene TRBJ2-1; D is uncertain. Germline V CDR1 and CDR2: SEHNR, FQNEAQ (reference sequence). The CDR3 covers 10 residues. V lost 1 base, J lost 9 bases, and 1 base lay in between. In nucleotides, the CDR3 is TGTGCCAGCAGCTTAGGTGAGCAGTTCTTC. As protein: CASSLGEQFF.

This clone was observed a few times. The chain has TRBV5-1 and TRBJ2-2, with a tentative D call TRBD1 (5 bases). Per the germline V gene, CDR1 is SGHRS and CDR2 is YFSETQ. The ends were cut back, 9 bases at V and 1 base at J, with 10 bases in the middle. The CDR3 spans 13 residues. The CDR3 here is CANYTGNTGELFF. DNA of the CDR3: TGCGCCAACTATACAGGGAACACCGGGGAGCTGTTTTTT. Using reference TRBV5-1 and TRBJ2-2 for the parts outside the CDR3, the full variable domain is KAGVTQTPRYLIKTRGQQVTLSCSPISGHRSVSWYQQTPGQGLQFLFEYFSETQRNKGNFPGRFSGRQFSNSRSEMNVSTLELGDSALYLCANYTGNTGELFFGEGSRLTVL.

The J gene is TRBJ2-7, the V gene TRBV29-1; the D gene could be TRBD1 or TRBD2 (5 bases each). The CDR3 runs 13 residues. V was cut by 5 bases and J by 0 bases, with 11 bases left in between. In germline, CDR1 is SQVTM, CDR2 ANQGSEA. This CDR3 is CSVLWDGSYEQYF. The CDR3 coding sequence is TGCAGCGTTCTTTGGGACGGCTCCTACGAGCAGTACTTC.

This clone occurred once. The chain has TRBV27 and TRBJ2-1; a weak D match, TRBD2 (5 bases). Germline CDR1 MNHEY, CDR2 SMNVEV (reference sequence). The CDR3 extends over 13 amino acids. V dropped 3 bases and J dropped 4 bases, with 7 bases sitting between them. CDR3 nucleotides: TGTGCCAGCAGTTTGACTATTTACAATGAGCAGTTCTTC. This sequence encodes CASSLTIYNEQFF.

This rearrangement joins TRBV27 to TRBJ2-7, with 8 positions matching TRBD1. V shed 5 bases, J shed 3 bases, and the junction held 9 bases outside the gene matches. Germline V gene lookup returns CDR1 MNHEY and CDR2 SMNVEV (reference sequence). The CDR3 sequence is 15 residues long. In nucleotides, the CDR3 is TGTGCCAGCAGTACTGCCGGGACAGGAGTCTACGAGCAGTACTTC. Protein: CASSTAGTGVYEQYF.

This clone was picked up a small number of times. The V and J genes are TRBV30 and TRBJ1-5, with D possibly matching TRBD1 (5 bases). The V gene's germline CDR1 is GTSNPN and CDR2 SVGIG (reference sequence). The CDR3 is made up of 13 amino acids. The germline V and J ends were trimmed by 2 bases and 4 bases, with 9 bases remaining between them. The CDR3 nucleotides are TGTGCCTGGAGTAAGGACATAAATCAGCCCCAGCATTTT. Encoded protein: CAWSKDINQPQHF. Full variable domain (missing parts from reference TRBV30 and TRBJ1-5): SQTIHQWPATLVQPVGSPLSLECTVEGTSNPNLYWYRQAAGRGLQLLFYSVGIGQISSEVPQNLSASRPQDRQFILSSKKLLLSDSGFYLCAWSKDINQPQHFGDGTRLSIL.

The CDR3 DNA is TGTGCCAGCAGCTTACCAGGCGTTTACTATGGCTACACCTTC. Amino acids: CASSLPGVYYGYTF. The chain employs TRBV11-2 and TRBJ1-2; the D is unclear. V lost 2 bases to trimming and J lost 3 bases, with 10 bases between them. CDR3 length equals 14 residues. Germline V lookup: CDR1 SGHAT, CDR2 FQNNGV.